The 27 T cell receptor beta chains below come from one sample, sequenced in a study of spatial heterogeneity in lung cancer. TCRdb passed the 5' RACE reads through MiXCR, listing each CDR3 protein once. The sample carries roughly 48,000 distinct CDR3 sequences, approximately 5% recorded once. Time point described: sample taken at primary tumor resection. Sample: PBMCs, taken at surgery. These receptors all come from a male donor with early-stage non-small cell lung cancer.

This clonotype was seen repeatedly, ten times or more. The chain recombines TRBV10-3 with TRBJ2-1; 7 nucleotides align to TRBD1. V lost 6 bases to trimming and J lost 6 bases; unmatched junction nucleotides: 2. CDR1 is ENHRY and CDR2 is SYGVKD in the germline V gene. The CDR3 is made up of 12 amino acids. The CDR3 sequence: CAIRQGLNEQFF. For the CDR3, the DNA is TGTGCCATCAGACAGGGGCTCAATGAGCAGTTCTTC.

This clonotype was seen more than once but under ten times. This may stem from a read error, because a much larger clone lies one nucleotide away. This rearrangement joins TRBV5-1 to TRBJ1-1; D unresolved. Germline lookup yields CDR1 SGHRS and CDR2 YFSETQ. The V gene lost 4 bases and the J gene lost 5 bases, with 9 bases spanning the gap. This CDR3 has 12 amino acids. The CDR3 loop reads CASSVGRTEAFF. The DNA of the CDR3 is TGCGCCAGCAGCGTGGGGAGAACTGAAGCTTTCTTT.

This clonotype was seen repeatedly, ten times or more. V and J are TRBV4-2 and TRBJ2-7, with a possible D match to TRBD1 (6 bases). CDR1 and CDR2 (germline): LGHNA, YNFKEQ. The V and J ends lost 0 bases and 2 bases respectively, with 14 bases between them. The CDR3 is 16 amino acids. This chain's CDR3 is CASSQDIRTATYEQYF. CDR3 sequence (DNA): TGTGCCAGCAGCCAAGATATTCGGACAGCGACCTACGAGCAGTACTTC.

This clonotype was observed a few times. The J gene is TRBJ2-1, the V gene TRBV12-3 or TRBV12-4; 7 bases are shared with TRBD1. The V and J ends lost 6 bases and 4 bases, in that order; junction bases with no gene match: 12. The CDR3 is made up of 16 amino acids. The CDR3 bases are TGTGCCAGCAGCTATGGTCAGGGGGAGTGGTACAATGAGCAGTTCTTC. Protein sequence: CASSYGQGEWYNEQFF.

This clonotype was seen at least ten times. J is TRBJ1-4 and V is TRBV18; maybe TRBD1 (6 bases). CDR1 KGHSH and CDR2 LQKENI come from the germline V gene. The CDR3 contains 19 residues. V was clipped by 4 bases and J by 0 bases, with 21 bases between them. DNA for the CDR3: TGTGCCAGCTCACTCGGGACTGTGACAGGACGTACAACTAATGAAAAACTGTTTTTT. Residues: CASSLGTVTGRTTNEKLFF. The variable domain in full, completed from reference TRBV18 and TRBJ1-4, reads NAGVMQNPRHLVRRRGQEARLRCSPMKGHSHVYWYRQLPEEGLKFMVYLQKENIIDESGMPKERFSAEFPKEGPSILRIQQVVRGDSAAYFCASSLGTVTGRTTNEKLFFGSGTQLSVL.

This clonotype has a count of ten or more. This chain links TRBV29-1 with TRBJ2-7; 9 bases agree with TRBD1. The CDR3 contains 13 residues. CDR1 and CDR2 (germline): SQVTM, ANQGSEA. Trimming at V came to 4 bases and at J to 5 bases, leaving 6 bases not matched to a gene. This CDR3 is CSVAQGQGHEQYF. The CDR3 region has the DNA TGCAGCGTTGCGCAGGGACAGGGACACGAGCAGTACTTC.

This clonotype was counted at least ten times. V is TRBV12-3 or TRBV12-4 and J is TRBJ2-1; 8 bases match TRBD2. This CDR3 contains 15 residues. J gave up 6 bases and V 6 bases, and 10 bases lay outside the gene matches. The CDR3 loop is CASSRRLALPNEQFF. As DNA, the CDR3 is TGTGCCAGCAGCCGTAGACTAGCGCTGCCCAATGAGCAGTTCTTC.

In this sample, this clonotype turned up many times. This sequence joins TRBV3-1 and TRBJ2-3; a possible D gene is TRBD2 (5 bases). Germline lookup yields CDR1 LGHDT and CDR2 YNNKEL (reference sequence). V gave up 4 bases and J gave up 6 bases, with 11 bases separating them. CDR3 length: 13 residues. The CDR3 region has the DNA TGTGCCAGCAGCCTCCAGCTAGCCGATACGCAGTATTTT. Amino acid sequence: CASSLQLADTQYF.

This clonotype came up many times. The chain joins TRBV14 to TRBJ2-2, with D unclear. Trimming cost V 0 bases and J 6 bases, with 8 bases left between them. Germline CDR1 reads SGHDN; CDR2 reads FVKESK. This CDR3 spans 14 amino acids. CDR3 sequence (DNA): TGTGCCAGCAGCCAAGATATAGGCGCCGGGGAGCTGTTTTTT. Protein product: CASSQDIGAGELFF. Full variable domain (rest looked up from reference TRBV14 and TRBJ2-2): EAGVTQFPSHSVIEKGQTVTLRCDPISGHDNLYWYRRVMGKEIKFLLHFVKESKQDESGMPNNRFLAERTGGTYSTLKVQPAELEDSGVYFCASSQDIGAGELFFGEGSRLTVL.

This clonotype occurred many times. CDR3 protein: CASSLEGHNYGYTF. In DNA form, the CDR3 reads TGCGCCAGCAGCTTGGAAGGACATAACTATGGCTACACCTTC. The V call is TRBV5-1, the J call TRBJ1-2; D perhaps matches TRBD1 (5 bases). Germline V gene lookup returns CDR1 SGHRS and CDR2 YFSETQ. The CDR3 is 14 amino acids. V was clipped by 0 bases and J by 1 base, with 7 bases between them.

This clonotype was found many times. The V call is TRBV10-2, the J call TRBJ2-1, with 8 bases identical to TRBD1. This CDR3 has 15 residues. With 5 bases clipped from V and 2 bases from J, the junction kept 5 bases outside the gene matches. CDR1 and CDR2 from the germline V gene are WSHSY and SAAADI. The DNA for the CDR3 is TGCGCCAGCAGTCAGGGGGCGTTTACCTACAATGAGCAGTTCTTC. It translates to CASSQGAFTYNEQFF.

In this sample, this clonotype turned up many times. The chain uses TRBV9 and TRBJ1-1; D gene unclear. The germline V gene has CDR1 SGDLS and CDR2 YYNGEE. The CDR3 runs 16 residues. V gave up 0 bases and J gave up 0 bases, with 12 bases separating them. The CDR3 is CASSVVGSLMNTEAFF. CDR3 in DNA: TGTGCCAGCAGCGTAGTGGGCAGCTTGATGAACACTGAAGCTTTCTTT.

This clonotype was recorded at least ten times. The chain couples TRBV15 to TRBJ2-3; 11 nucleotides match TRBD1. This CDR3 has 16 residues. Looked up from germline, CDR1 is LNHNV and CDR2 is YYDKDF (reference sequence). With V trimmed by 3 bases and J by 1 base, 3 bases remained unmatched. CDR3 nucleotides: TGTGCCACCAGCAGGGACAGGGGGCGCGGCACAGATACGCAGTATTTT. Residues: CATSRDRGRGTDTQYF.

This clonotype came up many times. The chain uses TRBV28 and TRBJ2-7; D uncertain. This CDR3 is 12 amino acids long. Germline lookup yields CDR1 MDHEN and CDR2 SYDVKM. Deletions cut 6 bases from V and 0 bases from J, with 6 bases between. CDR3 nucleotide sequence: TGTGCCAGCAGGCATAGCTCCTACGAGCAGTACTTC. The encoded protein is CASRHSSYEQYF.

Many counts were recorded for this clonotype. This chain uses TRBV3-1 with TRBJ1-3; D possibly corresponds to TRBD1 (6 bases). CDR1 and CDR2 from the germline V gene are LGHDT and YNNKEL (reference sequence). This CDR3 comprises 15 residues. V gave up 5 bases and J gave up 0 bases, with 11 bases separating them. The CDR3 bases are TGTGCCAGCAGCGTAGACAGGTTCTCTGGAAACACCATATATTTT. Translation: CASSVDRFSGNTIYF.

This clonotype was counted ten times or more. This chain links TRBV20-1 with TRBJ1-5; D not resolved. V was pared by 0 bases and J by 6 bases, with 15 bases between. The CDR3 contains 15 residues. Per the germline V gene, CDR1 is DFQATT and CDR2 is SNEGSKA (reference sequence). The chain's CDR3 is CSARDKNPGIQPQHF. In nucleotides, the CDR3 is TGCAGTGCTAGAGATAAGAACCCTGGGATTCAGCCCCAGCATTTT.

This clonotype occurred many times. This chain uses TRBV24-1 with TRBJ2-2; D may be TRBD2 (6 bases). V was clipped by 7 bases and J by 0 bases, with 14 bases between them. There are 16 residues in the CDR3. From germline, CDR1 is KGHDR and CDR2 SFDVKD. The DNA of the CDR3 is TGTGCCACCAGGGGGGGAAGGGCAACGAACACCGGGGAGCTGTTTTTT. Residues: CATRGGRATNTGELFF.

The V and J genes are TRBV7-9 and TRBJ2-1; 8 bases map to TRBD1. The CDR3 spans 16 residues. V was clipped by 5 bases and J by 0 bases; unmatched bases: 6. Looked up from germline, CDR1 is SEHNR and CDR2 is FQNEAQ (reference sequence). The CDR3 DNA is TGTGCCAGCAGCCCCCGACAGGGGACCTCCTACAATGAGCAGTTCTTC. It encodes CASSPRQGTSYNEQFF.

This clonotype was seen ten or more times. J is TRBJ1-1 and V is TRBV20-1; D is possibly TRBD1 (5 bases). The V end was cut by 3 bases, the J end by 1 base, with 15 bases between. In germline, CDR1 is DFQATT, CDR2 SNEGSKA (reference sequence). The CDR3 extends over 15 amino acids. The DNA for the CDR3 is TGCAGTGCTAGTTGGGAGGCCAGGGCGAACACTGAAGCTTTCTTT. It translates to CSASWEARANTEAFF.

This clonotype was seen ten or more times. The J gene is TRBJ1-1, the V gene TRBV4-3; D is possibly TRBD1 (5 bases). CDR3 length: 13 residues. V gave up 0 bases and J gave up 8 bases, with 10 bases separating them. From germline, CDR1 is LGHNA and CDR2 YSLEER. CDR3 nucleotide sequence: TGCGCCAGCAGCCAAGATTTTACAGGCGAAGCTTTCTTT. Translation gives CASSQDFTGEAFF.

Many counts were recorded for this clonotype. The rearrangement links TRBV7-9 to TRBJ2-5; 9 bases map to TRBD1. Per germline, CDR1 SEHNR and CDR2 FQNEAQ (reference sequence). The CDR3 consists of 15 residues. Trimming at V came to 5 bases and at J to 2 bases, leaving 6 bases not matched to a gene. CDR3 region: CASSRGTGRQETQYF. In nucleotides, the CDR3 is TGTGCCAGCAGCCGAGGGACAGGGCGGCAAGAGACCCAGTACTTC.

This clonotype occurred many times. Here the CDR3 reads CASSHVAGGAHGEQYF. The CDR3 DNA follows: TGTGCCAGCAGCCATGTGGCCGGCGGGGCTCACGGCGAGCAGTACTTC. The rearrangement joins TRBV11-2 to TRBJ2-7; TRBD2 might be the D (6 bases). The CDR3 totals 16 residues. Per the germline V gene, CDR1 is SGHAT and CDR2 is FQNNGV. Trimming left V 5 bases short and J 6 bases short, with 23 bases between.

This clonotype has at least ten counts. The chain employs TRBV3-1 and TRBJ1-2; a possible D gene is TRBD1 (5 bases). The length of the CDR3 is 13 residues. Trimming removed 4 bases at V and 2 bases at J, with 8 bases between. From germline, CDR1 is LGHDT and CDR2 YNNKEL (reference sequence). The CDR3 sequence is CASSLQANYGYTF. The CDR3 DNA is TGTGCCAGCAGCCTACAGGCGAACTATGGCTACACCTTC.

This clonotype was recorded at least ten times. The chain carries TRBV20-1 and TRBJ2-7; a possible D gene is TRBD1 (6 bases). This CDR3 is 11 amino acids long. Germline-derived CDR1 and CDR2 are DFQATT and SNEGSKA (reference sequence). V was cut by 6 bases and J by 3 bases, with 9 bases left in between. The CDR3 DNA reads TGCAGTGCCCAAGGGGGCTACGAGCAGTACTTC. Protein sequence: CSAQGGYEQYF.

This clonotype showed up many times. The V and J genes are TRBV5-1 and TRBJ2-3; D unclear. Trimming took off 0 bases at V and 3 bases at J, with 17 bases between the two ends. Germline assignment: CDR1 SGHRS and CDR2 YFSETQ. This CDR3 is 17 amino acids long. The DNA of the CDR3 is TGCGCCAGCAGCTTGGCCCCAGGCGGCCCGGAAACAGATACGCAGTATTTT. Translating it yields CASSLAPGGPETDTQYF.

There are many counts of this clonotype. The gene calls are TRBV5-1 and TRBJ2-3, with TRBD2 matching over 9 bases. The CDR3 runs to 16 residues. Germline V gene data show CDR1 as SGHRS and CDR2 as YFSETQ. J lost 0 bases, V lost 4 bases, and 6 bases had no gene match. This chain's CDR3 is CASSPSSGRSTDTQYF. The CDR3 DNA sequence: TGCGCCAGCAGCCCCTCGAGCGGGAGGAGCACAGATACGCAGTATTTT.

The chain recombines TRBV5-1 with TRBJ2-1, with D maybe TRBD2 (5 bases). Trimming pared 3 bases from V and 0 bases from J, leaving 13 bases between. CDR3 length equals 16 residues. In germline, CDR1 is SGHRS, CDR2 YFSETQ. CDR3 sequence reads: CASSSLADSSYNEQFF. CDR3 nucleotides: TGCGCCAGCAGCTCCCTAGCTGATAGCTCCTACAATGAGCAGTTCTTC. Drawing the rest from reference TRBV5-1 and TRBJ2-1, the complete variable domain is KAGVTQTPRYLIKTRGQQVTLSCSPISGHRSVSWYQQTPGQGLQFLFEYFSETQRNKGNFPGRFSGRQFSNSRSEMNVSTLELGDSALYLCASSSLADSSYNEQFFGPGTRLTVL.